This T cell receptor beta chain is from a study of OX40 agonist ivuxolimab in advanced cancers. Assay: immunoSEQ multiplex PCR; the TCRdb copy retains only in-frame clones and omits some. Among 70,000 or so clones listed, more than 80% were seen once. Trimming pared 4 bases from V and 6 bases from J, leaving 13 bases between. Germline CDR1 and CDR2: SGHVS and FQNEAQ. The CDR3 length is 14 residues. Sequencing was performed on CD4+ or CD8+ T cells sorted from blood, taken in a trial of the OX40 agonist ivuxolimab. The rearrangement uses TRBV7-8 and TRBJ2-1, with D perhaps matching TRBD2 (5 bases). This receptor was taken from an adult with an advanced solid tumor such as melanoma, head and neck, liver or kidney cancer. The CDR3 reads CASSSGLYLNEQFF. The CDR3 DNA reads TGTGCCAGCAGCTCCGGACTCTACCTCAATGAGCAGTTCTTC. Based on the CDR3 plus reference TRBV7-8 and TRBJ2-1, the full variable domain is GAGVSQSPRYKVAKRGQDVALRCDPISGHVSLFWYQQALGQGPEFLTYFQNEAQLDKSGLPSDRFFAERPEGSVSTLKIQRTQQEDSAVYLCASSSGLYLNEQFFGPGTRLTVL.